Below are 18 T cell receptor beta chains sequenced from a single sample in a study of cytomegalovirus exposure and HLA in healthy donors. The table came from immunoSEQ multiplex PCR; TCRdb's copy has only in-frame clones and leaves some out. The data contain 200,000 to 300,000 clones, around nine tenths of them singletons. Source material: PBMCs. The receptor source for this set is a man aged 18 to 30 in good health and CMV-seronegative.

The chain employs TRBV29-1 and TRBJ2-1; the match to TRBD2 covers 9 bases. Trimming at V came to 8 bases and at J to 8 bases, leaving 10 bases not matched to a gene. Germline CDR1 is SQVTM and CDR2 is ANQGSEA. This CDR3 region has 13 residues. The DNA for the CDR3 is TGCAGCACCACCGGCGGGAGGGCCGATGAGCAGTTCTTC. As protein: CSTTGGRADEQFF.

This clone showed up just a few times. The CDR3 is CASSQGFYDRGTDTQYF. In DNA form, the CDR3 reads TGCGCCAGCAGCCAAGGTTTTTACGACAGGGGGACAGATACGCAGTATTTT. This chain uses TRBV4-1 with TRBJ2-3; TRBD1 matches 9 bases. Germline V gives CDR1 MGHRA, CDR2 YSYEKL. The CDR3 has 17 amino acids. Trimming at V came to 1 base and at J to 3 bases, leaving 8 bases not matched to a gene.

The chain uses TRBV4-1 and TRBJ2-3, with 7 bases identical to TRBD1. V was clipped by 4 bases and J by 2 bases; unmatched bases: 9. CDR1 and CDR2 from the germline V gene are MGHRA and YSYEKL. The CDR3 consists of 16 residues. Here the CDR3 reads CASSRGDSGITDTQYF. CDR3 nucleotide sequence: TGCGCCAGCAGCCGTGGGGACAGCGGAATCACAGATACGCAGTATTTT.

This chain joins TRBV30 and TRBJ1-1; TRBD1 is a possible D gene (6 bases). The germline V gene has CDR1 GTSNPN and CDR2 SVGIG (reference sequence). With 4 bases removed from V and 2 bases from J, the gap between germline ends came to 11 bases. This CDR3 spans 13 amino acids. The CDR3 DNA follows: TGTGCCTGGACGCGGACAGATAACACTGAAGCTTTCTTT. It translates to CAWTRTDNTEAFF.

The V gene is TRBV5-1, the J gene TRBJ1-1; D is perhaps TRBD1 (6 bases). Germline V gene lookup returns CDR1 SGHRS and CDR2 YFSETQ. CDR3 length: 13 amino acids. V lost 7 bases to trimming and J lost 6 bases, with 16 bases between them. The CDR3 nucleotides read TGCGCCAGCGGTTCCGGCGGGGGCCCTGAAGCTTTCTTT. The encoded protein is CASGSGGGPEAFF.

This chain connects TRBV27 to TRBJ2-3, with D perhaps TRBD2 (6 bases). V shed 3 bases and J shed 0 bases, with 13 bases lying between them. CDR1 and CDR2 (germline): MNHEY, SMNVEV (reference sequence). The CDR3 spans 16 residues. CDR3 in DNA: TGTGCCAGCAGTTTTACTGGCGGGGCAAGCACAGATACGCAGTATTTT. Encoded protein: CASSFTGGASTDTQYF.

Written as DNA, the CDR3 is TGTGCCAGCAGCCAAGTTCTGAATGAGCAGTTCTTC. Its protein is CASSQVLNEQFF. V is TRBV14 and J is TRBJ2-1; D gene uncertain. V lost 1 base, J lost 7 bases, and 5 bases lay in between. The CDR3 is 12 amino acids. From germline, CDR1 is SGHDN and CDR2 FVKESK.

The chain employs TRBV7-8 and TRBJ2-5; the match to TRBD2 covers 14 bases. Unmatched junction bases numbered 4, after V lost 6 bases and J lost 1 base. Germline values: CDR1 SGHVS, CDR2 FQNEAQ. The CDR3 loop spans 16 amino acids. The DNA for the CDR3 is TGTGCCAGCAGAGGACTAGCGGGGGGAACCCAAGAGACCCAGTACTTC. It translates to CASRGLAGGTQETQYF.

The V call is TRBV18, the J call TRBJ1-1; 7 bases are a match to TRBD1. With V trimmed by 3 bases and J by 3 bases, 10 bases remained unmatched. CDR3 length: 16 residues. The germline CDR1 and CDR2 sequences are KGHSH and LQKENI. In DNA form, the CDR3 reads TGTGCCAGCTCACCCCCGGCCCAGGGGGAGGACACTGAAGCTTTCTTT. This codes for CASSPPAQGEDTEAFF.

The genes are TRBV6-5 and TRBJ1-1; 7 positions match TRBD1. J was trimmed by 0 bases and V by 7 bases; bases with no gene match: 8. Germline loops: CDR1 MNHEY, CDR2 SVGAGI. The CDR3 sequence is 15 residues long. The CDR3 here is CASNKGQWLNTEAFF. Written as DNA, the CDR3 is TGTGCCAGCAACAAGGGACAGTGGTTGAACACTGAAGCTTTCTTT.

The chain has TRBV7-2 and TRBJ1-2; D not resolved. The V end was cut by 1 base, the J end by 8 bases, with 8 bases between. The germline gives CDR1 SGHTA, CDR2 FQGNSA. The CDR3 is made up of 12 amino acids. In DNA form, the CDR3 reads TGTGCCAGCAGCTTAGAGACCGGGGGCTACACCTTC. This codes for CASSLETGGYTF.

The CDR3 loop is CSVAEAISFYEQYF. The CDR3 nucleotides read TGCAGCGTTGCGGAGGCGATTTCCTTCTACGAGCAGTACTTC. This chain connects TRBV29-1 to TRBJ2-7; D perhaps matches TRBD2 (5 bases). The CDR3 totals 14 residues. The ends were cut back, 4 bases at V and 3 bases at J, with 16 bases in the middle. In germline, CDR1 is SQVTM, CDR2 ANQGSEA.

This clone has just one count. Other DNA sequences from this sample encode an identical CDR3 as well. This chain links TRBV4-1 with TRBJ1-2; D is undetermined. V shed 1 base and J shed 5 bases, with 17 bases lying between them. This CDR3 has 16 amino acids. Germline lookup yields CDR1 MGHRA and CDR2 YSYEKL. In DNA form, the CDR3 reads TGCGCCAGCAGCCAAGGTCGCCAGCGAGATCGTTATGGCTACACCTTC. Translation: CASSQGRQRDRYGYTF.

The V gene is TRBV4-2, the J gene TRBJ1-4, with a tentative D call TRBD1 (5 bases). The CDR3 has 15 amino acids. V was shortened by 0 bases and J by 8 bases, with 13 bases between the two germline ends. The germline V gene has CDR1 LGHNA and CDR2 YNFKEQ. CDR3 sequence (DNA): TGTGCCAGCAGCCAAGACAGGGCAGGGTACGAAAAACTGTTTTTT. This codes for CASSQDRAGYEKLFF.

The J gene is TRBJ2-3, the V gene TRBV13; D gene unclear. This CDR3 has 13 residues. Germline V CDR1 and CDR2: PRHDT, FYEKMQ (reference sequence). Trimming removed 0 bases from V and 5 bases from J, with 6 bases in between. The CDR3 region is CASSLGVRDTQYF. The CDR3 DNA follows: TGTGCCAGCAGCTTAGGCGTCCGAGATACGCAGTATTTT.

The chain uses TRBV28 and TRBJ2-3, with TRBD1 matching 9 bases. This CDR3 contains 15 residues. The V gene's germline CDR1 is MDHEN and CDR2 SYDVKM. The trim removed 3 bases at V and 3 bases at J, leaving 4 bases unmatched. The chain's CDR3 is CASSLGQGWTDTQYF. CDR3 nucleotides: TGTGCCAGCAGTTTGGGACAGGGATGGACAGATACGCAGTATTTT.

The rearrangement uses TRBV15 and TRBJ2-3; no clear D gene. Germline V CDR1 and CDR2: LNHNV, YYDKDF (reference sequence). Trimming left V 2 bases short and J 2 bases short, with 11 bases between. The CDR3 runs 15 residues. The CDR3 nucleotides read TGTGCCACCAGCAGAAGCCCTCGAGACACAGATACGCAGTATTTT. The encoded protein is CATSRSPRDTDTQYF.

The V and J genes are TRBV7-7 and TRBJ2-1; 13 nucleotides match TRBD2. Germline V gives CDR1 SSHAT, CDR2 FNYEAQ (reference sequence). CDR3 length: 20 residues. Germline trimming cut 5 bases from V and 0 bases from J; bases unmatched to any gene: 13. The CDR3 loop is CASSAAGGLAGHSSYNEQFF. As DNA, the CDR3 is TGTGCCAGCAGCGCGGCCGGGGGACTAGCGGGACATAGCTCCTACAATGAGCAGTTCTTC.